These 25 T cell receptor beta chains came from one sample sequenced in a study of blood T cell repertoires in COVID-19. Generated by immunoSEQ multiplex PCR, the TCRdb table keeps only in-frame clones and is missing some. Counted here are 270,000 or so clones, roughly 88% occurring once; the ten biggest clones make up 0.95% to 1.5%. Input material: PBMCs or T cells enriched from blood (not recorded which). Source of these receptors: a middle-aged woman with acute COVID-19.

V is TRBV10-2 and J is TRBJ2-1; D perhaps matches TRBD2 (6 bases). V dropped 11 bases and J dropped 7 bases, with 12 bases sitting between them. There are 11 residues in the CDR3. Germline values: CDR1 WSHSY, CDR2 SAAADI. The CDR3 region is CAASRGNEQFF. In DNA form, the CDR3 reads TGCGCCGCTAGCCGGGGGAATGAGCAGTTCTTC.

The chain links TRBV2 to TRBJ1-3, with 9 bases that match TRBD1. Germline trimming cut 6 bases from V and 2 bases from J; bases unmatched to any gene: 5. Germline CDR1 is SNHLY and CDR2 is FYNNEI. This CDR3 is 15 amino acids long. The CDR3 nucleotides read TGTGCCAGCAGCGACAGGGGGAGGACTGGAAACACCATATATTTT. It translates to CASSDRGRTGNTIYF.

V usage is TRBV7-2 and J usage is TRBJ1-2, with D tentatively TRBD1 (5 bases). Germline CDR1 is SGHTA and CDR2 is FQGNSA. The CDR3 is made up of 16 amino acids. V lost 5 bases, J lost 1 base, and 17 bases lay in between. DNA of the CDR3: TGTGCCAGCAGCCCCTGGGGCCCGGGACTTAACTATGGCTACACCTTC. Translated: CASSPWGPGLNYGYTF.

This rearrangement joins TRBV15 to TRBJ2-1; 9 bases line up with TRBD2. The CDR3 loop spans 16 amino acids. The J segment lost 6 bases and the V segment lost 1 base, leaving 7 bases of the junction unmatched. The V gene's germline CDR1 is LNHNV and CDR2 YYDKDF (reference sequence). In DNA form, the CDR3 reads TGTGCCACCAGCAGAGGACTAGCGGAAACGGGCAATGAGCAGTTCTTC. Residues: CATSRGLAETGNEQFF.

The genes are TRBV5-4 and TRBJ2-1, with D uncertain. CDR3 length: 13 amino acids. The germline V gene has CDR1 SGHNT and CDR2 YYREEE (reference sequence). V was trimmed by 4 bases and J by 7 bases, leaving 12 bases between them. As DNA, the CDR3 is TGTGCCAGCAGCATATACAGTGGAAATGAGCAGTTCTTC. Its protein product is CASSIYSGNEQFF.

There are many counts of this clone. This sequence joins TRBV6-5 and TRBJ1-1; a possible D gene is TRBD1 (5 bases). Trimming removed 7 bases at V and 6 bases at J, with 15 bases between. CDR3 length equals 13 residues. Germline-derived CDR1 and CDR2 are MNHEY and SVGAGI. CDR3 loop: CASIPQGDSEAFF. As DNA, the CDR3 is TGTGCCAGCATACCCCAAGGGGACTCTGAAGCTTTCTTT.

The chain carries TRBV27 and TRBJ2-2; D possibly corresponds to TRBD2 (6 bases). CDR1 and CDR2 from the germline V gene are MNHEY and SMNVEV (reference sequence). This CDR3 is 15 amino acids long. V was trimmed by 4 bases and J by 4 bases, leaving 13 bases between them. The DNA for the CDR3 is TGTGCCAGCAGTTGGGAAGGGAGGAGCACCGGGGAGCTGTTTTTT. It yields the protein CASSWEGRSTGELFF.

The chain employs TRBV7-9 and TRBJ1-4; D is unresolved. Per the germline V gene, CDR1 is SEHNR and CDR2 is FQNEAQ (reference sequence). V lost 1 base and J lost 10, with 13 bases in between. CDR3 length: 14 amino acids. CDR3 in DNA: TGTGCCAGCAGCTTAGAGCGAAGAGATAGAAAACTGTTTTTT. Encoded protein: CASSLERRDRKLFF.

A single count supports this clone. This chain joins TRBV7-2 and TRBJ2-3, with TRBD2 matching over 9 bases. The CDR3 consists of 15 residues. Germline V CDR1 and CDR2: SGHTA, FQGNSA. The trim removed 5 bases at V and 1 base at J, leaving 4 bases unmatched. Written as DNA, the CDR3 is TGTGCCAGCAGCAGGAGACTAGCGGGCACAGATACGCAGTATTTT. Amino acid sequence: CASSRRLAGTDTQYF.

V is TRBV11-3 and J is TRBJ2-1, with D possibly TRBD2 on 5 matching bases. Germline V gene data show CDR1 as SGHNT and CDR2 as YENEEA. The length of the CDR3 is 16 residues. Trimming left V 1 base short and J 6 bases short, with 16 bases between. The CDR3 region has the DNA TGTGCCAGCAGCTTAGTTCCCAGCGGCACTTCCAATGAGCAGTTCTTC. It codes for CASSLVPSGTSNEQFF.

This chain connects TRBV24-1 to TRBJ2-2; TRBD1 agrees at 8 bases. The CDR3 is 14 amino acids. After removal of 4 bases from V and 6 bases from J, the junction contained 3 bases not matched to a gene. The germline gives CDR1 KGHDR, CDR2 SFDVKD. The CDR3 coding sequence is TGTGCCACCAGTGAGACGGGACAGGCCGGGGAGCTGTTTTTT. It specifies CATSETGQAGELFF.

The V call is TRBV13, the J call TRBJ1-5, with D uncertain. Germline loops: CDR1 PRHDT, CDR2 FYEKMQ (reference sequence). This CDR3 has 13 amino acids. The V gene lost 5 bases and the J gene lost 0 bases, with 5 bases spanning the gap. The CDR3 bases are TGTGCCAGCAGCCTCGGTAGCAATCAGCCCCAGCATTTT. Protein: CASSLGSNQPQHF.

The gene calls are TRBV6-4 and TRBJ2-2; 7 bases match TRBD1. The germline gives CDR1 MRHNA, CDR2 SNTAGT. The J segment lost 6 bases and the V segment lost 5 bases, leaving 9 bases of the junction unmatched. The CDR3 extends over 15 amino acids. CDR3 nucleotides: TGTGCCAGCAGTACGCAACAGGGGTTGGCCGGGGAGCTGTTTTTT. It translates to CASSTQQGLAGELFF.

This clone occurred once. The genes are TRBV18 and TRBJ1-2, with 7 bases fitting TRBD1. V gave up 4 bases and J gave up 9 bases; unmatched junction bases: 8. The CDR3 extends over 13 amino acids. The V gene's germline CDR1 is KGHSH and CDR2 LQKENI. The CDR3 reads CASSQDRRLRYTF. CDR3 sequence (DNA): TGTGCCAGCTCACAGGACAGGAGACTTCGCTACACCTTC. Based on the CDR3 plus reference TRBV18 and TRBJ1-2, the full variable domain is NAGVMQNPRHLVRRRGQEARLRCSPMKGHSHVYWYRQLPEEGLKFMVYLQKENIIDESGMPKERFSAEFPKEGPSILRIQQVVRGDSAAYFCASSQDRRLRYTFGSGTRLTVV.

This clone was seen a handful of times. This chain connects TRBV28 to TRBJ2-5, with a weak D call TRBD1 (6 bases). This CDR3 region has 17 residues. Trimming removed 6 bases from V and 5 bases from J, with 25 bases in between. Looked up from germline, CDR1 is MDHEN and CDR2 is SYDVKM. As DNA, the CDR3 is TGTGCCAGCAGACGGGTGAGAGGCAGGGGTTATGGTGAGACCCAGTACTTC. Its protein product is CASRRVRGRGYGETQYF. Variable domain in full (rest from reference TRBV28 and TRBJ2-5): DVKVTQSSRYLVKRTGEKVFLECVQDMDHENMFWYRQDPGLGLRLIYFSYDVKMKEKGDIPEGYSVSREKKERFSLILESASTNQTSMYLCASRRVRGRGYGETQYFGPGTRLLVL.

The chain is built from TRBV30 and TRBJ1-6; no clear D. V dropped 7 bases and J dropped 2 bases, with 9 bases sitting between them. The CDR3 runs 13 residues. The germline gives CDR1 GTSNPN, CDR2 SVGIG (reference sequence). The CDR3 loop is CAYSSTYNSPLHF. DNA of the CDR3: TGTGCCTATTCAAGCACCTATAATTCACCCCTCCACTTT.

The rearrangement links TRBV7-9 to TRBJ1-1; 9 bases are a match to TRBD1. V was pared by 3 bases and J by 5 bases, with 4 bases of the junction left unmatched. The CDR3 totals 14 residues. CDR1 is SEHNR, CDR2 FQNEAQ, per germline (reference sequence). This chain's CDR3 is CASSLGQGPTEAFF. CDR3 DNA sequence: TGTGCCAGCAGCTTGGGACAGGGTCCTACTGAAGCTTTCTTT.

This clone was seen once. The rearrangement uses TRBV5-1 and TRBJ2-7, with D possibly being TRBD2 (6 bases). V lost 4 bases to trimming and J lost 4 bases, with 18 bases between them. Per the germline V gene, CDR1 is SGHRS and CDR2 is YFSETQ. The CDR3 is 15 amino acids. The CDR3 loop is CASSQIAGGNYEQYF. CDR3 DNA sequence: TGCGCCAGCAGCCAAATCGCCGGGGGAAATTACGAGCAGTACTTC.

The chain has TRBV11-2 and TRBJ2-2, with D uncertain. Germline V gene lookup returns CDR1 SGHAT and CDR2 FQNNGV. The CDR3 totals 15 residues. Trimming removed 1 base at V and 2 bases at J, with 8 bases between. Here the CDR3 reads CASSLGLANTGELFF. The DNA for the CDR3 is TGTGCCAGCAGCTTAGGGCTGGCAAACACCGGGGAGCTGTTTTTT.

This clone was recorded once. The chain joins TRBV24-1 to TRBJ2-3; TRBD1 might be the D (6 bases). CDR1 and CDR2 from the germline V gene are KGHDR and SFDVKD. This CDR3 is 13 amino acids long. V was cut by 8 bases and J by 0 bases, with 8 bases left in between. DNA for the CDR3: TGTGCCACCACAGGGGTTAGCACAGATACGCAGTATTTT. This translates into CATTGVSTDTQYF.

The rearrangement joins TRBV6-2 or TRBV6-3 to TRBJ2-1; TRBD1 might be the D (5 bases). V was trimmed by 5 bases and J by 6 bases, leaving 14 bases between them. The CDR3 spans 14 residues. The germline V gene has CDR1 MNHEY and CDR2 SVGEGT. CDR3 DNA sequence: TGTGCCAGCAGTATGGCAGGGATCGTCAATGAGCAGTTCTTC. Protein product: CASSMAGIVNEQFF.

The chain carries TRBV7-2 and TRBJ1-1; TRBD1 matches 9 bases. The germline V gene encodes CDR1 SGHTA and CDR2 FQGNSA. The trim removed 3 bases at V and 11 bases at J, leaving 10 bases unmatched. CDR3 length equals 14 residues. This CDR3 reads CASSFTPTGGLAFF. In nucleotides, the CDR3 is TGTGCCAGCAGCTTTACACCTACAGGGGGCTTGGCTTTCTTT.

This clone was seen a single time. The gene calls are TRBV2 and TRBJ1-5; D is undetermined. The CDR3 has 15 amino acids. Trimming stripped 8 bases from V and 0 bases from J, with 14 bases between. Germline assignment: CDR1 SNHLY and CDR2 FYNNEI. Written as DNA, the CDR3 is TGTGCCAGCGGTCAACAAGGGAGTAGCAATCAGCCCCAGCATTTT. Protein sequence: CASGQQGSSNQPQHF.

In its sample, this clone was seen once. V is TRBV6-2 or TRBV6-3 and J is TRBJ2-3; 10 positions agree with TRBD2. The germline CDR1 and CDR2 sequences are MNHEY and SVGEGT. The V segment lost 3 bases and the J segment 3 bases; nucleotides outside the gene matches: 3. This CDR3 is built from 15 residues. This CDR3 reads CASSYGLADTDTQYF. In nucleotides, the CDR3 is TGTGCCAGCAGTTATGGACTAGCGGATACAGATACGCAGTATTTT.

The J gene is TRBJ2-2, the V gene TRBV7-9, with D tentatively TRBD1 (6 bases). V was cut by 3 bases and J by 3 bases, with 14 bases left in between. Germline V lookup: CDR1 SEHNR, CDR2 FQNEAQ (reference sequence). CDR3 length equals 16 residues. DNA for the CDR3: TGTGCCAGCAGCTTTCTGGGAGAGGGGGACACCGGGGAGCTGTTTTTT. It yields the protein CASSFLGEGDTGELFF.